This T cell receptor beta chain is from a study of blood T cells in healthy people across ages (dated by TCRdb to about 2015). For the wider study: In model experiments, roughly one uniquely barcoded TCR beta cDNA molecule per two T cells was captured by template switching. Using deep sequencing normalized with unique cDNA molecular identifiers, the study measured how TCR beta repertoire diversity changes with age. Donors were grouped into four age groups: young (average approximately 15 years), middle-aged (39), aged (around 62) and long-lived (approximately 82). To avoid experimental bias, donors of different ages were spread randomly across the sequencing lanes. Two additional independent replicas of 1 million unique cDNA reads from the same blood draw were analyzed for two donors (one aged 18 to 30 and one aged 80 or older). What the work shows at the level of the full study, not this receptor alone: The percentage of naive T cells measured by flow cytometry correlated strongly with observed TCR beta diversity. Because donor CMV infection status was unknown, age-related changes in expanded clonotypes were potentially confounded. Observed TCR beta diversity per million T cells fell roughly linearly with age, and a significant reduction was already apparent by age approximately 41. Total diversity estimates from one million sequenced T cells were considered lower bounds and underestimates. Because profiling used bulk unsorted PBMCs, naive and antigen-experienced compartments could not be compared conclusively. The long-lived group showed more naive CD4+ T cells, fewer expanded clones and increased TCR diversity than the aged group, suggesting age selection.

This clonotype was seen only a few times. The target of this receptor is not known. There are no base qualities to consult, and no much larger clone falls within one base. Donors were a few dozen systemically healthy Caucasian individuals from Russia aged about 6 to 100 years. Each donor gave 9.5 to 10 milliliters of peripheral blood, drawn into EDTA-treated Vacutainer tubes. Ficoll-Paque density-gradient centrifugation was used to isolate PBMCs, with at least 7 million per sample. Trizol reagent was used to extract total RNA from PBMCs, with at least 5.5 micrograms per sample. For every donor, flow cytometry on a PBMC aliquot measured the percentage of naive CD45RAhigh/CD27high T cells. Library preparation was by 5' RACE. A second about 7 to 11 cycle PCR used a sample-barcoded 5' primer and a J-beta primer mix. Each TCR beta cDNA molecule received a unique molecular identifier from a template-switch 5' adaptor carrying 12 random nucleotides. Each sample yielded at least 2.5 million CDR3-containing paired-end reads. First-strand cDNA was synthesized from all RNA with the Mint cDNA synthesis kit, primed by a TRBC-specific oligonucleotide. All cDNA was treated with uracil-DNA glycosylase and then went through a first 18-cycle PCR with the universal primers M1SS and BC2_uni_R. The original pipeline was this. Each sample was normalized by randomly selecting 1 million high-quality reads, each carrying a distinct molecular identifier. Reads sharing molecular identifiers were discarded rather than binned into consensus sequences. MiTCR, set to a Q25 quality threshold and the strictest error-elimination algorithm, was used for CDR3 identification, clonotype clustering and error correction. A nonparametric unseen species model with Euler transformation was used to estimate a lower bound on total TCR beta diversity. TCRdb reprocessing: public reads trimmed at Q25 with fastp, clones called with MiXCR, in-frame beta chains kept. Identical CDR3 proteins give one entry, which carries the most common genes and DNA. The V and J calls follow TCRdb's processing rather than the paper's. The sample table holds roughly 1.9 million distinct CDR3 sequences, of which 35% to 50% were seen once. 23% of the sample goes to the ten largest clones.

From the cysteine up to the phenylalanine, the CDR3 has a length of 18 residues. Just the 54-base CDR3 DNA is kept, in frame starting at base 1. V and J are trimmed by 2 bases and 0 bases, and the gene matches miss 4 bases of the junction. From the germline V gene, CDR1 is LGHNA and CDR2 is YSLEER. The TCR originated in a human donor in good health. In this chain, TRBV4-3 is recombined with TRBJ1-6, with 10 bases aligning to TRBD1. Sample: blood. The DNA is as follows: TGCGCCAGCAGCCAACGGACAGGGGGGGGCTCCTATAATTCACCCCTCCACTTT. This is translated as CASSQRTGGGSYNSPLHF.